Presented here are 9 T cell receptor beta chains from one specimen sequenced in a study of shared clonotypes between healthy human individuals. Assay: immunoSEQ multiplex PCR; the TCRdb copy retains only in-frame clones and omits some. This repertoire shows about 2.2 million clones, 93% found once; its top ten account for about 1.7%. Terminally differentiated effector memory CD45RA+ cells were excluded from the naive CD8 cells, which were CD45RO-negative and positively selected for CCR7. The sequenced sample consisted of naive CD8+ T cells from PBMCs. The source of these receptors is a man between 18 and 35 years old in good health. Some clones in this sample may be carry-over from other donors' samples.

The chain links TRBV28 to TRBJ2-3; 13 positions match TRBD2. With 6 bases clipped from V and 6 bases from J, the junction kept 12 bases outside the gene matches. Germline-derived CDR1 and CDR2 are MDHEN and SYDVKM. The CDR3 extends over 17 amino acids. The DNA of the CDR3 is TGTGCCAGCAGCCCCTTTGGACTAGCGGGAGAATCCGATACGCAGTATTTT. It translates to CASSPFGLAGESDTQYF. Full variable domain (rest looked up from reference TRBV28 and TRBJ2-3): DVKVTQSSRYLVKRTGEKVFLECVQDMDHENMFWYRQDPGLGLRLIYFSYDVKMKEKGDIPEGYSVSREKKERFSLILESASTNQTSMYLCASSPFGLAGESDTQYFGPGTRLTVL.

The chain is built from TRBV10-2 and TRBJ1-1, with D unresolved. Between the trimmed V and J ends, which lost 0 bases and 4 bases, there was a span of 9 bases. The CDR3 totals 14 residues. CDR1 and CDR2 (germline): WSHSY, SAAADI. The CDR3 loop is CASSESLWSTEAFF. The CDR3 DNA reads as TGCGCCAGCAGTGAGTCTCTGTGGAGCACTGAAGCTTTCTTT.

The chain has TRBV27 and TRBJ2-7; D may be TRBD2 (6 bases). Germline V lookup: CDR1 MNHEY, CDR2 SMNVEV (reference sequence). The CDR3 has 15 residues. V gave up 4 bases and J gave up 3 bases, with 16 bases separating them. DNA of the CDR3: TGTGCCAGCAGTTACCCCTCGCGGGGAATCTACGAGCAGTACTTC. This sequence encodes CASSYPSRGIYEQYF.

The V and J genes are TRBV29-1 and TRBJ1-6, with 7 bases lining up with TRBD1. Germline-derived CDR1 and CDR2 are SQVTM and ANQGSEA. The CDR3 runs 13 residues. J was trimmed by 7 bases and V by 7 bases; bases with no gene match: 7. This CDR3 is CSGRDRENSPLHF. The CDR3 DNA reads as TGCAGCGGTAGGGACAGAGAGAATTCACCCCTCCACTTT.

The chain links TRBV29-1 to TRBJ2-1; 7 bases map to TRBD1. V dropped 6 bases and J dropped 3; count of bases not matched to a gene: 8. The CDR3 spans 14 residues. Per germline, CDR1 SQVTM and CDR2 ANQGSEA. CDR3: CSVGGQVRYNEQFF. DNA for the CDR3: TGCAGCGTCGGCGGACAGGTACGCTACAATGAGCAGTTCTTC.

CDR3 amino acids: CASSPQAGLGYNEQFF. DNA for the CDR3: TGCGCCAGCAGCCCCCAGGCGGGACTAGGGTACAATGAGCAGTTCTTC. The chain has TRBV4-1 and TRBJ2-1, with 8 nucleotides matching TRBD2. With V trimmed by 4 bases and J by 4 bases, 9 bases remained unmatched. The CDR3 totals 16 residues. Germline-derived CDR1 and CDR2 are MGHRA and YSYEKL.

V and J are TRBV11-2 and TRBJ2-5, with D possibly being TRBD1 or TRBD2 (5 bases each). CDR3 length equals 15 residues. In germline, CDR1 is SGHAT, CDR2 FQNNGV. V lost 5 bases and J 0 bases, leaving 13 bases between the germline ends. The CDR3 region has the DNA TGTGCCAGCAGCCCGGGACGGCTGTACCAAGAGACCCAGTACTTC. Protein sequence: CASSPGRLYQETQYF.

CDR3 nucleotides: TGTGCCAGCAGCTTACAGCCAGGGCCCCTGGGCTCCTACGAGCAGTACTTC. This encodes CASSLQPGPLGSYEQYF. The V gene is TRBV7-8, the J gene TRBJ2-7, with D perhaps TRBD1 (5 bases). This CDR3 comprises 17 residues. V was clipped by 2 bases and J by 0 bases, with 17 bases between them. Per the germline V gene, CDR1 is SGHVS and CDR2 is FQNEAQ.

A single count supports this clone. The chain links TRBV29-1 to TRBJ2-3; D might be TRBD2 (6 bases). CDR1 and CDR2 from the germline V gene are SQVTM and ANQGSEA. The ends were cut back, 3 bases at V and 6 bases at J, with 19 bases in the middle. The CDR3 sequence is 15 residues long. This chain's CDR3 is CSVESPWRVGDTQYF. The CDR3 DNA follows: TGCAGCGTTGAGTCCCCTTGGAGGGTAGGGGATACGCAGTATTTT.